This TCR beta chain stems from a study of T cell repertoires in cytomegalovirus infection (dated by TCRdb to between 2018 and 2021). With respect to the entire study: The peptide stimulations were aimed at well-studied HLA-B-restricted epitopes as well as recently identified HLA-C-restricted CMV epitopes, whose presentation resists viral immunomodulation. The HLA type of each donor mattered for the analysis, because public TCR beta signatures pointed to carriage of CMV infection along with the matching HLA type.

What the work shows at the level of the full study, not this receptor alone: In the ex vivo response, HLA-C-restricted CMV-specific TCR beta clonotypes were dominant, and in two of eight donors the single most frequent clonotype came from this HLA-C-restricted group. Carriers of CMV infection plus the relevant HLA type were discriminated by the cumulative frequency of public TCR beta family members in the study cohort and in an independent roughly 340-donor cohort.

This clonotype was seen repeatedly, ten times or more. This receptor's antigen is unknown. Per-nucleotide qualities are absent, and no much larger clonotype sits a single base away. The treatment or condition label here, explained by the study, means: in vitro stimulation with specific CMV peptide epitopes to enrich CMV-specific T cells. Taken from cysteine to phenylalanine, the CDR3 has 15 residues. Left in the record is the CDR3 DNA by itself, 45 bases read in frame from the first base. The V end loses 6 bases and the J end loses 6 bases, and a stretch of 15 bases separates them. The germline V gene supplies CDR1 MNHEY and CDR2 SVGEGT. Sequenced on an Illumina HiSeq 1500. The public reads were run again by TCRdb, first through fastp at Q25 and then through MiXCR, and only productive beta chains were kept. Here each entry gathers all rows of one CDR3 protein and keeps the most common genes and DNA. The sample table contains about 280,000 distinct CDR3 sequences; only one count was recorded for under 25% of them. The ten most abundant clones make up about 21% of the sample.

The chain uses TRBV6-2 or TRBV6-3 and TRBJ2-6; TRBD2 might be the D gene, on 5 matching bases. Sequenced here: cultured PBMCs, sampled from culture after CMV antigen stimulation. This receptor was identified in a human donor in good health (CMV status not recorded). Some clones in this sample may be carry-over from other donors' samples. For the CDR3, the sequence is CASSDVIREANVLTF. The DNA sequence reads TGTGCCAGCAGCGACGTCATACGGGAGGCCAACGTCCTGACTTTC.